Presented here are 2 T cell receptor beta chains from one specimen sequenced in a study of a mutant IDH1 vaccine in newly diagnosed glioma. What these receptors recognize is not known. Sequencing used immunoSEQ multiplex PCR; TCRdb keeps in-frame clones, though not all of them. The data show some 40,000 clones, 75% seen once. The time point is: week 47, end of study. Vaccine doses each comprised 300 ug of mutant IDH1 20-mer peptide, with topical imiquimod. The sample was PBMCs, taken from a glioma patient whose treatment included an IDH1 peptide vaccine. Receptor source: a man in his forties or fifties with glioma.

V gene TRBV2 combines with J gene TRBJ1-5, with TRBD1 identical over 7 bases. CDR3 size: 14 residues. Looked up from germline, CDR1 is SNHLY and CDR2 is FYNNEI. The trim removed 4 bases at V and 5 bases at J, leaving 5 bases unmatched. The CDR3, as DNA: TGTGCCAGCAGTGCCGACAGGGAATATCAGCCCCAGCATTTT. Translating gives CASSADREYQPQHF.

V gene TRBV29-1 combines with J gene TRBJ2-3; weak D call: TRBD1 (6 bases). Trimming stripped 0 bases from V and 6 bases from J, with 16 bases between. CDR3 length: 15 amino acids. From germline, CDR1 is SQVTM and CDR2 ANQGSEA. The CDR3 protein is CSVEEGAGVTDTQYF. Written as DNA, the CDR3 is TGCAGCGTTGAAGAGGGGGCAGGGGTTACGGATACGCAGTATTTT.